This record covers a single T cell receptor (beta chain). The germline CDR1 and CDR2 sequences are LNHDA and SQIVND (reference sequence). There are 15 residues in the CDR3. J gave up 2 bases and V 5 bases, and 9 bases lay outside the gene matches. These data are taken from a study of OX40 agonist ivuxolimab in advanced cancers. Autoimmune disease history or systemic immunosuppression was exclusionary. Some clones are missing from TCRdb's copy, which holds only in-frame ones; the method was immunoSEQ multiplex PCR. The sample consists of about 35,000 clones, roughly 90% of them appearing once. The specimen comprised CD4+ or CD8+ T cells sorted from blood, sampled in a trial of the OX40 agonist ivuxolimab. This TCR came from an adult with an advanced solid tumor such as melanoma, head and neck, liver or kidney cancer. The chain links TRBV19 to TRBJ2-7, with TRBD2 identical over 7 bases. This CDR3 reads CASSSSGRGAYEQYF. DNA for the CDR3: TGTGCCAGTAGTTCATCGGGCCGGGGGGCCTACGAGCAGTACTTC.